This T cell receptor (beta chain) was sequenced during a study of cytomegalovirus exposure and HLA in healthy donors. Study as a whole: Across a few hundred genotyped donors, approximately 80% landed in the Caucasian-associated ancestry cluster. General study results and limits: Most TCR beta V segments were productive about 87% or about 30% of the time in an earlier analysis.

CDR3 length equals 15 residues. The germline V and J ends were trimmed by 6 bases and 0 bases, with 15 bases remaining between them. The germline V gene has CDR1 MNHEY and CDR2 SMNVEV (reference sequence). A remark on this clone: Its antigen is undetermined.

Both 60 Vbeta primers and 13 Jbeta primers went into the PCR. The table came from immunoSEQ multiplex PCR; TCRdb's copy has only in-frame clones and leaves some out. In the table there are 100,000 to 150,000 clones, 15% to 20% of which are singletons. The rearrangement uses TRBV27 and TRBJ2-7, with a weak D call TRBD1 (5 bases). The TCR sequence derives from a female donor in good health and CMV-seropositive. Material for sequencing was PBMCs. The CDR3 reads CASSSRVGNSYEQYF. The CDR3 DNA reads TGTGCCAGCAGCTCCAGGGTAGGAAACTCCTACGAGCAGTACTTC.